A single sample is the source of the 2 T cell receptor beta chains below, sequenced in a study of T cells in women clearing cervical HPV infection. Data came from immunoSEQ multiplex PCR; TCRdb stores just in-frame clones and leaves some out. In total, the table holds about 25,000 clones. The material sequenced was blood buffy coat. The receptor set was obtained from a woman aged 18-70 years with a cervical HPV16 infection that either progressed to CIN3+ or cleared (not recorded which).

In regard to this clone: Coverage ceases 3 residues before the CDR3 finishes, and the germline J gene fills in the end. V usage is TRBV11-2 and J usage is TRBJ2-7; D ambiguous. The CDR3 spans 14 residues. Germline values: CDR1 SGHAT, CDR2 FQNNGV. V lost 0 bases and J lost 3, with 9 bases in between. Incomplete CDR3 DNA: TGTGCCAGCAGCTTAGATGGGCGCCGCTACGAG. This translates into CASSLDGRRYE. The whole CDR3 is CASSLDGRRYEQYF.

A remark on this clone: The read gets to within 3 residues of the CDR3 end, and the germline J gene fills in the rest. The J gene is TRBJ2-5, the V gene TRBV20-1, with D maybe TRBD2 (6 bases). Germline CDR1 is DFQATT and CDR2 is SNEGSKA (reference sequence). This CDR3 is built from 15 residues. V lost 5 bases and J lost 5, with 21 bases in between. Partial CDR3 DNA: TGCAGTGCTCGGGGGAACGGGGATCCGGGGGAGACC. Protein: CSARGNGDPGET. The CDR3 in its entirety is CSARGNGDPGETQYF.